The clone carrying this TCR beta chain was observed many times. Its antigen is as yet unknown. Trimming left V 1 base short and J 8 bases short, with 12 bases between. The CDR3 has 14 residues. Germline assignment: CDR1 LGHDT and CDR2 YNNKEL (reference sequence). The library protocol tagged each TCR cDNA with a unique molecular identifier. TCRdb analysed the 5' RACE reads with MiXCR anew, one entry per CDR3 protein. The sample gives more than 30,000 distinct CDR3 sequences, around 5.8% of which show up once; roughly 12% is in the top ten. The sample belongs to a study of spatial heterogeneity in lung cancer. Study summary: There were consistently more beta-chain sequences detected than alpha-chain sequences. The average count in raw reads for each unique TCR and UMI combination exceeded nine appearances.

Study results and caveats: At resection, ubiquitous expanded tumor TCRs appeared in blood more than at follow-up.

The time point was: sample taken at primary tumor resection. The input material, whole RNA from tumor, nontumor lung or frozen PBMC, was sequenced unsorted. Sequenced material: PBMCs, taken at surgery. The V and J genes are TRBV3-1 and TRBJ2-1, with D unresolved. The sequence derives from a male donor with early-stage non-small cell lung cancer. The CDR3 DNA reads as TGTGCCAGCAGCCAAGGGGCCGGGTTCCATGAGCAGTTCTTC. As protein: CASSQGAGFHEQFF.